The source of this T cell receptor beta chain is a study of blood T cell repertoires in COVID-19 (dated by TCRdb to the early 2020s). About the study as a whole: Samples covering the acute and convalescent phases of COVID-19 were provided by collaborators in the United States, Italy and Spain. The prospective study material was composed of cDNA or gDNA derived from T cells, B-cell-depleted T cells, or PBMCs. Deeply sampled blood TCRbeta repertoires from subjects exposed to, actively infected with, or recovered from COVID-19 were included in the dataset. The repertoires were released in a freely available public database intended as a resource for research on the immune response to SARS-CoV-2. The samples were drawn from two sources: the first 160 participants of the ongoing ImmuneRACE study, and 1,200 or so subjects contributed by 6 global collaborators. The sample metadata nearly always contained a de-identified subject ID, COVID-19 status, age in years and sex. HLA class I and class II types, where available, came from metadata supplied by the sample provider rather than from assay-based typing.

TCRbeta CDR3 regions were amplified from genomic DNA using the immunoSEQ Assay, a bias-controlled multiplex PCR. The published analysis was carried out like this. Nucleated cell counts per sample were estimated from amplification of reference gene primers within the assay. To quantify the absolute abundance of each unique TCRbeta CDR3 rearrangement, sequence reads were collapsed and filtered. Productive Simpson clonality was computed per sample as the square root of Simpson's diversity index over productive rearrangements. Not all clones reach the TCRdb copy of this immuneACCESS table, which keeps in-frame sequences only. Checked studies attribute under half of the gap to unresolved V genes and leave the rest unexplained. D and trimming come from the DNA, and the V and J calls and clone size come from that table. The sample includes about 240,000 clones, with approximately 91% observed a single time. 0.83% of the sample is held by the ten biggest clonotypes.

Overall results and qualifications from the work: How much clinical and demographic metadata was included differed by source and by participant, and the metadata was provided uncurated.

The CDR3 measures 15 amino acids from cysteine to phenylalanine. The only DNA kept is the CDR3, 45 bases in frame from the first base. Reading the germline V gene (reference sequence) gives CDR1 LGHDT and CDR2 YNNKEL. Trimmed from V: 1 base; trimmed from J: 10 bases; junction bases lacking a gene match: 6. As to this clone: There is no known antigen for this receptor. No much larger clone exists at a distance of one base, and base qualities are not known.

One collaborating source in Seattle enrolled patients during active infection and followed them longitudinally through the course of disease. Each collaborating institution followed its own protocols to collect whole blood in K2EDTA tubes. For TCRbeta analysis, collaborator samples were shipped as frozen whole blood, as isolated PBMCs, or as DNA extracted from either sample type. This receptor was identified in a young man with COVID-19, enrolled during active disease. The chain is assembled from TRBV3-1 (or the pseudogene TRBV3-2) and TRBJ1-5; 11 nucleotides in the junction match TRBD1. The sequenced sample was peripheral blood. The CDR3 amino acid sequence is: CASSQGTGGGGPQHF. The bases read TGTGCCAGCAGCCAAGGGACAGGGGGCGGAGGACCCCAGCATTTT.